This T cell receptor beta chain derives from a study of graft-versus-host responses after intestinal transplantation. The overall study: Recipients were all induced with anti-thymocyte globulin, then given tacrolimus and steroids for about three years.

Measured with immunoSEQ multiplex PCR; TCRdb has only the in-frame clones, and not every one. The sample has 80,000 or so clones, around 92% seen once. Study conclusions and caveats: Marrow from the recipient contained GvH clones, some of which had appeared first in ileum or blood.

About this clone itself: The target antigen is unknown.

The CDR3 runs to 14 residues. CDR1 and CDR2 from the germline V gene are SEHNR and FQNEAQ (reference sequence). V shed 3 bases and J 2 bases; nucleotides not matched to a gene: 3. The sample consisted of PBMCs, taken 98 days after intestinal transplantation. The V gene is TRBV7-9, the J gene TRBJ2-7; 8 bases map to TRBD1. The receptor was isolated from a human patient who received an intestinal transplant, so some T cells may come from the graft donor. CDR3 amino acids: CASSLDRVPYEQYF. Written as DNA, the CDR3 is TGTGCCAGCAGCTTGGACAGGGTCCCCTACGAGCAGTACTTC. Complete variable domain (other parts from reference TRBV7-9 and TRBJ2-7): DTGVSQNPRHKITKRGQNVTFRCDPISEHNRLYWYRQTLGQGPEFLTYFQNEAQLEKSRLLSDRFSAERPKGSFSTLEIQRTEQGDSAMYLCASSLDRVPYEQYFGPGTRLTVT.